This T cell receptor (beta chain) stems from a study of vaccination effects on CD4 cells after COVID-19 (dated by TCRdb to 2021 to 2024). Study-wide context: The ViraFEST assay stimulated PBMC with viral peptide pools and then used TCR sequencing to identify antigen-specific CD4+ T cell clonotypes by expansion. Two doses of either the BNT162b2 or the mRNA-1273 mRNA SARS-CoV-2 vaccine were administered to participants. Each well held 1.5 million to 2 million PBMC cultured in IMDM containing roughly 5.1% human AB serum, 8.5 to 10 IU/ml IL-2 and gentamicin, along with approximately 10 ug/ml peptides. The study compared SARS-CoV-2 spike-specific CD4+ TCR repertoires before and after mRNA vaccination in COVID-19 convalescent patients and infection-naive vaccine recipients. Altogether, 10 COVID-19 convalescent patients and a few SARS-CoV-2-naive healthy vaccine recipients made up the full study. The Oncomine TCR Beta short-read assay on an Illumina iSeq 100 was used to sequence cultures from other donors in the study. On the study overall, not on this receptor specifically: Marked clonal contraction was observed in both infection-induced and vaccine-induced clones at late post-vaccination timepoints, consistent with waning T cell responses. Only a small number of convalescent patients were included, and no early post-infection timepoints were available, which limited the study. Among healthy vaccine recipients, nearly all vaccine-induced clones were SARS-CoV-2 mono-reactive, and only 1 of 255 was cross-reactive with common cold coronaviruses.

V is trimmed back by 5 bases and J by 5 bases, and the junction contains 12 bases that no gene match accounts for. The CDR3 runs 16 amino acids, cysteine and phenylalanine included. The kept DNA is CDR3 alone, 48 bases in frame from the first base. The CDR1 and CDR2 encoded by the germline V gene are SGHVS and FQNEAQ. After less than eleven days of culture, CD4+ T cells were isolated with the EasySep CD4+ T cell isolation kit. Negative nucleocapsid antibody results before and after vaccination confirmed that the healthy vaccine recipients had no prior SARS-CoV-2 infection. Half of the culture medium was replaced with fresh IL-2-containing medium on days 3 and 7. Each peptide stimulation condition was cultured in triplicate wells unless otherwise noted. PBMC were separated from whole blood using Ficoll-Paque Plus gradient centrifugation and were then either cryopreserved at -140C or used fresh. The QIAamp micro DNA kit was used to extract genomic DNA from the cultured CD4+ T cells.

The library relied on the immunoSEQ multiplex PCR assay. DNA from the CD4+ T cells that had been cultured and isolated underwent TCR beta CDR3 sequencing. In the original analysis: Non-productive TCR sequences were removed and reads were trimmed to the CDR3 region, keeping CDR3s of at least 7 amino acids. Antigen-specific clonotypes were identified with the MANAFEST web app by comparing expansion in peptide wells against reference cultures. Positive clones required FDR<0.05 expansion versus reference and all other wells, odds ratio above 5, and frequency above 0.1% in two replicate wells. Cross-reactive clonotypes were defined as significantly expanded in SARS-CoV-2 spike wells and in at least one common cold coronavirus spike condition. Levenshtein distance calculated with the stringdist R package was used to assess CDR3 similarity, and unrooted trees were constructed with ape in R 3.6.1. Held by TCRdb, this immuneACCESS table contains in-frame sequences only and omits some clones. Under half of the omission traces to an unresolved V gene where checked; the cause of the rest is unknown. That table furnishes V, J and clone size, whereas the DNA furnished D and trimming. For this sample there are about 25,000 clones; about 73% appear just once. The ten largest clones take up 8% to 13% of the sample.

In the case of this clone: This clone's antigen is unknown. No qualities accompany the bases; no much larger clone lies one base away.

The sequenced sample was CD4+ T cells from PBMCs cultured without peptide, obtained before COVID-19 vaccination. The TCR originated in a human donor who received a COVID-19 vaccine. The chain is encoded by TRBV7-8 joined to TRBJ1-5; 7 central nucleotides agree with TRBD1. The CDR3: CASSRRRDRLYQPQHF. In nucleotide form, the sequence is TGTGCCAGCAGCCGACGGAGGGACAGACTTTATCAGCCCCAGCATTTT.